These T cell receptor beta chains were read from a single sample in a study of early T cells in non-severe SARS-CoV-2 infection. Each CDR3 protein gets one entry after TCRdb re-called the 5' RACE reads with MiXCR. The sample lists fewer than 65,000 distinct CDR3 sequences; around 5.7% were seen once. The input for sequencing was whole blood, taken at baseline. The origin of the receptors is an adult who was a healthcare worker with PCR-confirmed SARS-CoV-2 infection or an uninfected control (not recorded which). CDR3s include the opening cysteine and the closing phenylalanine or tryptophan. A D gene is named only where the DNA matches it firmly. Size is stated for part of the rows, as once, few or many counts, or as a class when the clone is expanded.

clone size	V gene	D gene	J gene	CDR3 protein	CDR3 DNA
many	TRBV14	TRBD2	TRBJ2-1	CASSLYSGRESEQFF	TGTGCCAGCAGCCTTTATTCCGGGAGGGAGAGTGAGCAGTTCTTC
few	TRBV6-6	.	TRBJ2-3	CASSYGRETDTQYF	TGTGCCAGCAGTTACGGCAGGGAGACAGATACGCAGTATTTT
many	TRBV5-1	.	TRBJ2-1	CASSFAVEQFF	TGCGCCAGCAGCTTTGCGGTTGAGCAGTTCTTC
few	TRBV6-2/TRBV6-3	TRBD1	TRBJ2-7	CASSSATGGHLYEQYF	TGTGCCAGCAGCTCTGCGACAGGGGGCCATCTTTACGAGCAGTACTTC
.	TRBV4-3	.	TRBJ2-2	CASSLFFSTTNTGELFF	TGCGCCAGCAGCCTTTTTTTTTCGACAACGAACACCGGGGAGCTGTTTTTT
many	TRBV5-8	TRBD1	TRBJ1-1	CASSLNRGNTEAFF	TGTGCCAGCAGCTTGAACAGGGGGAACACTGAAGCTTTCTTT
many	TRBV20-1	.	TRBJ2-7	CSARRDTAEQYF	TGCAGTGCTCGGCGGGATACTGCCGAGCAGTACTTC
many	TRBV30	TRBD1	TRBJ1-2	CAWSARDRQRGGYTF	TGTGCCTGGAGCGCACGGGACAGGCAACGGGGAGGCTACACCTTC
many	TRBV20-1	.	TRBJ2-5	CSARIKETQYF	TGCAGTGCTAGAATCAAGGAGACCCAGTACTTC
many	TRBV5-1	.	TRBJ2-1	CASSLSGYSYNEQFF	TGCGCCAGCAGCTTGAGCGGGTACTCCTACAATGAGCAGTTCTTC
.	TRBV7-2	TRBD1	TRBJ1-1	CASSVDRGNTEAFF	TGTGCCAGCAGCGTCGACAGGGGTAACACTGAAGCTTTCTTT
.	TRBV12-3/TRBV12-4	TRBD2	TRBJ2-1	CASSLAPSGGYEQFF	TGTGCCAGCAGTTTAGCCCCTAGCGGGGGGTATGAGCAGTTCTTC
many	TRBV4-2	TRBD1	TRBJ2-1	CASSQGDRDGEQFF	TGTGCCAGCAGCCAGGGGGACAGGGACGGTGAGCAGTTCTTC
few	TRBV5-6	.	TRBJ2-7	CASSLETRPYEQYF	TGTGCCAGCAGCTTAGAGACACGGCCCTACGAGCAGTACTTC
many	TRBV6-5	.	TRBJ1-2	CASTGSHNYGYTF	TGTGCCAGCACTGGCAGCCACAACTATGGCTACACCTTC
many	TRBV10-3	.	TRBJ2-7	CAILRGFGYEQYF	TGTGCCATCCTGAGGGGGTTCGGCTACGAGCAGTACTTC
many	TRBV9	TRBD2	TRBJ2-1	CASSPPRRESEQFF	TGTGCCAGCAGCCCGCCGAGGCGGGAGAGTGAGCAGTTCTTC
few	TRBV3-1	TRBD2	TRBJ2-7	CASSQDEWTSGEDEQYF	TGTGCCAGCAGCCAAGATGAGTGGACTAGCGGTGAGGACGAGCAGTACTTC
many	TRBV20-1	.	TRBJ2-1	CSASRSSSYNEQFF	TGCAGTGCTAGTAGGTCGAGCTCCTACAATGAGCAGTTCTTC
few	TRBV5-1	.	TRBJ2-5	CASSTETVLTSRETQYF	TGCGCCAGCAGCACAGAAACGGTCTTAACTAGCCGTGAGACCCAGTACTTC
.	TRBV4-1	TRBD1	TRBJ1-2	CASSLDREISGYTF	TGCGCCAGCAGCCTGGACAGGGAGATCTCTGGCTACACCTTC
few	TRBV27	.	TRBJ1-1	CASSWGSQTEAFF	TGTGCCAGCAGTTGGGGCAGCCAGACTGAAGCTTTCTTT
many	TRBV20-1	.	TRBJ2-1	CSAVDLRWSNEQFF	TGCAGTGCTGTAGACCTACGTTGGAGCAATGAGCAGTTCTTC
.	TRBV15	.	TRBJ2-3	CATSRDHPQEDTQYF	TGTGCCACCAGCAGAGATCACCCACAGGAAGATACGCAGTATTTT
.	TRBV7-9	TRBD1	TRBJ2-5	CASRSTGGVDQYF	TGTGCCAGCAGGTCCACAGGGGGAGTGGACCAGTACTTC
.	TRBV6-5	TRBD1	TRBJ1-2	CASSPDGGTGSGYTF	TGTGCCAGCAGTCCCGATGGCGGGACAGGATCCGGCTACACCTTC
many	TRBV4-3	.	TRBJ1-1	CASSQGRRGRVTNTEAFF	TGCGCCAGCAGCCAAGGAAGGAGAGGGAGGGTAACGAACACTGAAGCTTTCTTT
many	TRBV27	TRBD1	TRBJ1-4	CASSPGTGNNEKLFF	TGTGCCAGCAGTCCGGGGACAGGAAATAATGAAAAACTGTTTTTT
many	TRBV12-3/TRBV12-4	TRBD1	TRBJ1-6	CASSSGQGDSPLHF	TGTGCCAGCAGTTCCGGACAGGGGGATTCACCCCTCCACTTT
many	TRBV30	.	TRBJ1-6	CAWSASSPLHF	TGTGCCTGGAGTGCAAGTTCACCCCTCCACTTT
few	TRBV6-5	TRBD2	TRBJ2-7	CASSPGLANRNTYEQYF	TGTGCCAGCAGCCCGGGACTAGCGAACCGTAACACCTACGAGCAGTACTTC
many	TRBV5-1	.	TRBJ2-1	CASSSDTSSYNEQFF	TGCGCCAGCAGCTCCGACACGAGCTCCTACAATGAGCAGTTCTTC
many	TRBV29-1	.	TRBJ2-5	CSGGLLQETQYF	TGCAGCGGGGGACTTTTACAAGAGACCCAGTACTTC
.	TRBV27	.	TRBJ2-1	CASSLGASVEQFF	TGTGCCAGCAGTTTAGGGGCTAGCGTCGAGCAGTTCTTC
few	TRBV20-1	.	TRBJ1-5	CSASTEPTGRGNQPQHF	TGCAGTGCAAGCACCGAACCAACAGGGAGGGGCAATCAGCCCCAGCATTTT
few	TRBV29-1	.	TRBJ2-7	CSAPGGREKGEQYF	TGCAGCGCCCCCGGGGGGCGGGAGAAGGGCGAGCAGTACTTC
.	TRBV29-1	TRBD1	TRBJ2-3	CSVIRDRGTDTQYF	TGCAGCGTTATCCGGGACAGGGGCACAGATACGCAGTATTTT
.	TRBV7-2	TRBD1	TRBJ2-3	CASSFRPLRGLDTDTQYF	TGTGCCAGCAGCTTTCGCCCTCTCAGGGGGCTCGACACAGATACGCAGTATTTT
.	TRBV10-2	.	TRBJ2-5	CASSETGETQYF	TGCGCCAGCAGTGAGACAGGGGAGACCCAGTACTTC
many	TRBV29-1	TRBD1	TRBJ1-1	CSTGRMGTEAFF	TGTTCGACAGGGAGGATGGGCACTGAAGCTTTCTTT
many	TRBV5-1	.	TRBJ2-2	CASSLTVLNTGELFF	TGCGCCAGCAGTCTCACAGTGCTGAACACCGGGGAGCTGTTTTTT
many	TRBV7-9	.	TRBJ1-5	CASSATSQPQHF	TGTGCCAGCAGCGCCACAAGTCAGCCCCAGCATTTT
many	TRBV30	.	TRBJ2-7	CAWRRTANYEQYF	TGTGCCTGGAGGCGGACAGCAAACTACGAGCAGTACTTC
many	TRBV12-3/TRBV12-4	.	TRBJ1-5	CASRGSNQPQHF	TGTGCCAGCAGGGGCAGCAATCAGCCCCAGCATTTT
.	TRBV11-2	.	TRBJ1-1	CASSFGRDTEAFF	TGTGCCAGCAGCTTTGGAAGGGACACTGAAGCTTTCTTT
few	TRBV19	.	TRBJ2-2	CASSIQGTGELFF	TGTGCCAGTAGTATACAGGGCACCGGGGAGCTGTTTTTT
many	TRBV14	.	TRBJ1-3	CASSPTGSGNTIYF	TGTGCCAGCAGTCCCACAGGCTCTGGAAACACCATATATTTT
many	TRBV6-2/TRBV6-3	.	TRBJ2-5	CASRSQRRPQETQYF	TGTGCCAGCAGATCCCAGCGGAGGCCCCAAGAGACCCAGTACTTC
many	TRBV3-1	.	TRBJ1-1	CASSQGTGQGAFF	TGTGCCAGCAGCCAAGGAACAGGGCAGGGAGCTTTCTTT
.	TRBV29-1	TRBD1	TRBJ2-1	CSVRSGQGTYNEQFF	TGCAGCGTGCGGTCCGGACAGGGGACCTACAATGAGCAGTTCTTC
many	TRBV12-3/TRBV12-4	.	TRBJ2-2	CASSFEGGGELFF	TGTGCCAGCAGTTTTGAGGGCGGCGGGGAGCTGTTTTTT
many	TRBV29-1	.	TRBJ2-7	CSVALGQFYEQYF	TGCAGCGTTGCCCTAGGACAGTTTTACGAGCAGTACTTC
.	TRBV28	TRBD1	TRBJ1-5	CASSVGDREWQPQHF	TGTGCCAGCAGCGTTGGGGACAGGGAGTGGCAGCCCCAGCATTTT
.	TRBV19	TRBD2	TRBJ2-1	CASTRGGSSYNEQSF	TGTGCCAGTACTAGGGGCGGGAGTTCCTACAATGAGCAGTCCTTC